The next 29 T cell receptor beta chains were all read from a single sample in a study of T cells in Graves' hyperthyroidism and ophthalmopathy. RNA transcripts yielded amplified TCR beta CDR3 regions. The HTBI set primed first-round TCR CDR3 RT-PCR. TCRdb re-derived calls from the multiplex PCR reads in MiXCR, one entry per CDR3 protein. Here the sample spans some 400,000 distinct CDR3 sequences, approximately 13% being singletons. Material: blood. The receptors originated from a man younger than 45 with Graves' hyperthyroidism that later progressed to Graves' ophthalmopathy.

This clonotype showed up many times. The J gene is TRBJ2-5, the V gene TRBV20-1; TRBD2 agrees at 9 bases. The CDR3 is 16 amino acids. Trimming at V came to 5 bases and at J to 1 base, leaving 11 bases not matched to a gene. Germline V gives CDR1 DFQATT, CDR2 SNEGSKA (reference sequence). CDR3 amino acids: CSALRFLAGAQETQYF. CDR3 bases: TGCAGTGCTCTTAGATTTTTAGCGGGGGCCCAAGAGACCCAGTACTTC.

V is TRBV6-2 or TRBV6-3 and J is TRBJ2-1; 7 bases match TRBD1. J gave up 6 bases and V 4 bases, and 9 bases lay outside the gene matches. Germline V lookup: CDR1 MNHEY, CDR2 SVGEGT. CDR3 size: 15 residues. DNA for the CDR3: TGTGCCAGCAGTTCCGGGACAGACGGACCCAATGAGCAGTTCTTC. This encodes CASSSGTDGPNEQFF.

This clonotype showed up just a few times. A much larger clone sits a single nucleotide away, making a read error possible. The CDR3 does not close with the conserved phenylalanine or tryptophan, likely indicating a read error. The V and J genes are TRBV6-2 or TRBV6-3 and TRBJ1-2; 9 bases are a match to TRBD1. Trimming at V came to 5 bases and at J to 5 bases, leaving 15 bases not matched to a gene. The CDR3 sequence is 17 residues long. CDR1 is MNHEY, CDR2 SVGEGT, per germline. The CDR3 sequence: CASSTGGWTGERYGYTL. The CDR3 bases are TGTGCCAGCAGTACAGGAGGATGGACAGGGGAACGTTATGGCTACACCCTC.

The chain uses TRBV20-1 and TRBJ1-2; 8 bases map to TRBD1. This CDR3 has 15 amino acids. With 0 bases clipped from V and 8 bases from J, the junction kept 11 bases outside the gene matches. Germline values: CDR1 DFQATT, CDR2 SNEGSKA (reference sequence). The CDR3 reads CSARDQGSGGPGYTF. In DNA form, the CDR3 reads TGCAGTGCTAGAGATCAAGGGTCAGGGGGCCCGGGCTACACCTTC.

This clonotype has a count of ten or more. V and J are TRBV7-9 and TRBJ2-3, with D hard to call. Germline lookup yields CDR1 SEHNR and CDR2 FQNEAQ (reference sequence). This CDR3 has 14 amino acids. The V end was cut by 3 bases, the J end by 0 bases, with 7 bases between. The CDR3 DNA is TGTGCCAGCAGCTTGGGGATTAGCACAGATACGCAGTATTTT. It encodes CASSLGISTDTQYF.

This clonotype was observed at least ten times. The CDR3 region is CASSFGLVDTYEQYF. CDR3 DNA sequence: TGTGCCAGCAGTTTTGGACTAGTCGACACCTACGAGCAGTACTTC. This chain uses TRBV28 with TRBJ2-7; 7 nucleotides match TRBD2. In germline, CDR1 is MDHEN, CDR2 SYDVKM. V shed 3 bases, J shed 2 bases, and the junction held 7 bases outside the gene matches. The CDR3 loop spans 15 amino acids.

The chain couples TRBV6-1 to TRBJ1-6; D remains ambiguous. Germline-derived CDR1 and CDR2 are MNHNS and SASEGT. The CDR3 is made up of 16 amino acids. Trimming pared 7 bases from V and 7 bases from J, leaving 20 bases between. CDR3 DNA sequence: TGTGCCAGCACTGAGGTTATAATATTTCCGAATTCACCCCTCCACTTT. This translates into CASTEVIIFPNSPLHF.

In its sample, this clonotype was seen many times. The chain employs TRBV28 and TRBJ1-1; D remains ambiguous. The CDR3 totals 11 residues. The ends were cut back, 6 bases at V and 5 bases at J, with 7 bases in the middle. Germline CDR1 is MDHEN and CDR2 is SYDVKM. CDR3 residues: CASSLWTEAFF. CDR3 sequence (DNA): TGTGCCAGCAGCCTTTGGACTGAAGCTTTCTTT.

In this sample, this clonotype turned up many times. The rearrangement joins TRBV12-3 or TRBV12-4 to TRBJ2-2; D is perhaps TRBD1 (6 bases). The germline V and J ends were trimmed by 3 bases and 0 bases, with 8 bases remaining between them. The CDR3 runs to 15 residues. Here the CDR3 reads CASSFGTPNTGELFF. CDR3 in DNA: TGTGCCAGCAGTTTTGGGACACCGAACACCGGGGAGCTGTTTTTT.

The sample holds many counts of this clonotype. V gene TRBV20-1 combines with J gene TRBJ2-3; 11 positions match TRBD2. Germline loops: CDR1 DFQATT, CDR2 SNEGSKA (reference sequence). V trimming: 6 bases; J trimming: 2 bases; junction bases outside the gene matches: 10. CDR3 size: 16 residues. The CDR3 sequence: CSAPGLAATFTDTQYF. CDR3 DNA sequence: TGCAGTGCCCCGGGACTAGCGGCGACTTTCACAGATACGCAGTATTTT.

This clonotype has only a few counts. The chain links TRBV7-8 to TRBJ2-3, with 8 bases that match TRBD2. The CDR3 has 17 residues. Trimming at V came to 3 bases and at J to 4 bases, leaving 12 bases not matched to a gene. CDR1 is SGHVS and CDR2 is FQNEAQ in the germline V gene. CDR3 amino acids: CASSFRLAGGLADTQYF. Here the CDR3 DNA reads TGTGCCAGCAGCTTCCGGTTGGCGGGGGGATTGGCAGATACGCAGTATTTT.

Ten or more counts support this clonotype. The chain uses TRBV5-5 and TRBJ1-6; 7 positions agree with TRBD1. This CDR3 region has 15 residues. The V gene end was trimmed by 3 bases and the J gene end by 8 bases; junction bases not matched to a gene: 8. Germline assignment: CDR1 SGHKS and CDR2 YYEKEE (reference sequence). CDR3 in amino acids: CASSWSTGSDSPLHF. The CDR3, as DNA: TGTGCCAGCAGCTGGTCGACAGGGTCCGATTCACCCCTCCACTTT.

Many counts were recorded for this clonotype. The chain recombines TRBV4-1 with TRBJ2-1, with 13 bases identical to TRBD2. The CDR3 has 17 residues. Losses at the gene ends were 1 base for V and 8 bases for J; bases not matched to a gene: 8. CDR1 is MGHRA, CDR2 YSYEKL, per germline. The CDR3 DNA is TGCGCCAGCAGCCAAGCCGTGGGGACTAGCGGGGTGTATGAGCAGTTCTTC. Translated, it gives CASSQAVGTSGVYEQFF.

This clonotype was observed at least ten times. The gene calls are TRBV6-1 and TRBJ2-5; TRBD2 agrees at 10 bases. From germline, CDR1 is MNHNS and CDR2 SASEGT. The CDR3 length is 16 residues. The J segment lost 5 bases and the V segment lost 5 bases, leaving 11 bases of the junction unmatched. The CDR3 DNA reads TGTGCCAGCAGTCAGCTAGCGGGGGACCGGCGGGAGACCCAGTACTTC. This codes for CASSQLAGDRRETQYF.

This clonotype was seen many times. V and J are TRBV6-6 and TRBJ1-1; D unresolved. The CDR3 loop spans 12 amino acids. Looked up from germline, CDR1 is MNHNY and CDR2 is SVGAGI (reference sequence). The ends were cut back, 2 bases at V and 7 bases at J, with 8 bases in the middle. The CDR3 sequence: CASSYRNFEAFF. The CDR3 bases are TGTGCCAGCAGTTACCGGAACTTTGAAGCTTTCTTT.

This sequence joins TRBV27 and TRBJ1-1; the D gene is possibly TRBD1 (5 bases). The CDR3 contains 15 residues. CDR1 and CDR2 from the germline V gene are MNHEY and SMNVEV (reference sequence). V lost 8 bases and J lost 5, with 21 bases in between. CDR3 loop: CASFILGPARTEAFF. DNA for the CDR3: TGTGCCAGCTTTATACTGGGGCCGGCTCGAACTGAAGCTTTCTTT.

In its sample, this clonotype was seen a few times. This chain links TRBV7-9 with TRBJ1-4, with D maybe TRBD1 (5 bases). Trimming removed 1 base from V and 3 bases from J, with 12 bases in between. Germline V gene lookup returns CDR1 SEHNR and CDR2 FQNEAQ (reference sequence). The CDR3 is 16 amino acids. The CDR3, as DNA: TGTGCCAGCAGCTTAGGTCCCGCGGGGGCTAATGAAAAACTGTTTTTT. Translating it yields CASSLGPAGANEKLFF.

The rearrangement uses TRBV18 and TRBJ1-4; 9 bases map to TRBD1. The germline V gene encodes CDR1 KGHSH and CDR2 LQKENI. This CDR3 is built from 16 residues. Trimming removed 0 bases from V and 7 bases from J; junction bases left unmatched: 6. The DNA for the CDR3 is TGTGCCAGCTCACCACCGGGACAGGGAGGCTCTGAAAAACTGTTTTTT. It is translated as CASSPPGQGGSEKLFF.

This clonotype was observed at least ten times. The rearrangement links TRBV12-3 or TRBV12-4 to TRBJ2-1; a possible D gene is TRBD2 (5 bases). Trimming removed 6 bases from V and 6 bases from J, with 9 bases in between. This CDR3 is 12 amino acids long. This CDR3 is CASRSGINEQFF. CDR3 nucleotides: TGTGCCAGCAGGTCGGGGATCAATGAGCAGTTCTTC.

This clonotype was seen more than once but under ten times. The chain employs TRBV15 and TRBJ2-3; D possibly corresponds to TRBD2 (6 bases). CDR3 length equals 14 residues. Trimming stripped 1 base from V and 3 bases from J, with 8 bases between. Germline V lookup: CDR1 LNHNV, CDR2 YYDKDF (reference sequence). The CDR3 nucleotides read TGTGCCACCAGCAGAGTTGGAGGGACAGATACGCAGTATTTT. Encoded protein: CATSRVGGTDTQYF.

This clonotype has at least ten counts. The CDR3 is CSARRDRGSGQPQHF. The CDR3 region has the DNA TGCAGTGCTAGACGGGACAGGGGGTCAGGGCAGCCCCAGCATTTT. The chain uses TRBV20-1 and TRBJ1-5; 11 bases map to TRBD1. The length of the CDR3 is 15 residues. Germline V gene data show CDR1 as DFQATT and CDR2 as SNEGSKA (reference sequence). V was pared by 2 bases and J by 7 bases, with 7 bases of the junction left unmatched.

This clonotype was counted many times. V is TRBV13 and J is TRBJ2-5, with D tentatively TRBD2 (5 bases). V was cut by 4 bases and J by 2 bases, with 11 bases left in between. Germline V gene data show CDR1 as PRHDT and CDR2 as FYEKMQ (reference sequence). The CDR3 runs 14 residues. Here the CDR3 DNA reads TGTGCCAGCAGCTCCCCCGGAGGACAAGAGACCCAGTACTTC. It encodes CASSSPGGQETQYF.

Many counts were recorded for this clonotype. In DNA form, the CDR3 reads TGTGCCAGCAGTTTTAGTCCTCAGGGAGGGGCCAACGTCCTGACTTTC. Encoded protein: CASSFSPQGGANVLTF. The rearrangement uses TRBV28 and TRBJ2-6, with D perhaps TRBD1 (5 bases). Germline V gene data show CDR1 as MDHEN and CDR2 as SYDVKM. Trimming pared 3 bases from V and 4 bases from J, leaving 13 bases between. This CDR3 has 16 residues.

The chain employs TRBV7-9 and TRBJ1-1; TRBD1 is a possible D gene (5 bases). The CDR3 contains 16 residues. Germline V gene data show CDR1 as SEHNR and CDR2 as FQNEAQ (reference sequence). V lost 5 bases, J lost 1 base, and 17 bases lay in between. As DNA, the CDR3 is TGTGCCAGCAGCCCCCGAAAGGGGTGGGAGAACACTGAAGCTTTCTTT. This encodes CASSPRKGWENTEAFF.

The chain has TRBV14 and TRBJ2-6; TRBD1 agrees at 12 bases. Per the germline V gene, CDR1 is SGHDN and CDR2 is FVKESK. V lost 4 bases and J lost 2; bases outside the gene matches: 18. This CDR3 comprises 22 residues. CDR3 region: CASSPIQPGQGATLAGANVLTF. The CDR3 nucleotides are TGTGCCAGCAGCCCCATCCAACCGGGACAGGGGGCCACCTTAGCTGGGGCCAACGTCCTGACTTTC.

At least ten counts were recorded for this clonotype. The J gene is TRBJ2-3, the V gene TRBV2, with unresolved D. Trimming removed 3 bases from V and 0 bases from J, with 4 bases in between. The CDR3 totals 13 residues. Germline CDR1 and CDR2: SNHLY and FYNNEI. CDR3 sequence (DNA): TGTGCCAGCAGTGACGATAGCACAGATACGCAGTATTTT. Protein product: CASSDDSTDTQYF. Looking up the rest from reference TRBV2 and TRBJ2-3 gives the full variable domain: EPEVTQTPSHQVTQMGQEVILRCVPISNHLYFYWYRQILGQKVEFLVSFYNNEISEKSEIFDDQFSVERPDGSNFTLKIRSTKLEDSAMYFCASSDDSTDTQYFGPGTRLTVL.

This clonotype was seen only a few times. This chain uses TRBV20-1 with TRBJ1-2; TRBD1 might be the D (5 bases). The V end lost 7 bases, the J end lost 3 bases, and 12 bases lay between the germline ends. The CDR3 totals 12 residues. Germline CDR1 is DFQATT and CDR2 is SNEGSKA (reference sequence). In nucleotides, the CDR3 is TGCAGTGGGGACGGGGGGTACTATGGCTACACCTTC. It yields the protein CSGDGGYYGYTF.

This clonotype was recorded a few times. V gene TRBV28 combines with J gene TRBJ1-5, with 9 bases lining up with TRBD1. V lost 5 bases and J lost 4; bases outside the gene matches: 9. Germline V gene sequence: CDR1 MDHEN, CDR2 SYDVKM. CDR3 length equals 16 residues. CDR3: CASSLQGQGRNQPQHF. The CDR3 bases are TGTGCCAGCAGTCTTCAAGGACAGGGGAGGAATCAGCCCCAGCATTTT. Combining the CDR3 with reference TRBV28 and TRBJ1-5 gives the whole variable domain DVKVTQSSRYLVKRTGEKVFLECVQDMDHENMFWYRQDPGLGLRLIYFSYDVKMKEKGDIPEGYSVSREKKERFSLILESASTNQTSMYLCASSLQGQGRNQPQHFGDGTRLSIL.

The chain is built from TRBV7-8 and TRBJ1-4; D not certain. There are 15 residues in the CDR3. Trimming took 0 bases from V and 6 from J, leaving 11 bases between them. The germline V gene encodes CDR1 SGHVS and CDR2 FQNEAQ. CDR3 DNA: TGTGCCAGCAGCTTAGCAGGGCAGGTTTATGAAAAACTGTTTTTT. Its translation is CASSLAGQVYEKLFF.